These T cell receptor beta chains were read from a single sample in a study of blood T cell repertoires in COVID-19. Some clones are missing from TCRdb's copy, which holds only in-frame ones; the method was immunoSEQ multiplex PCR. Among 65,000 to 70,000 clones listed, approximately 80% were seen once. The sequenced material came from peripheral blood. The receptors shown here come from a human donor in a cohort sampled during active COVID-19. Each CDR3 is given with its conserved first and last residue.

CASSSGVSTDTQYF TRBJ2-3 TRBV19 14
CASTEAGEGYTF TRBJ1-2 TRBV2 12
CASSQATSANYNEQFF TRBJ2-1 TRBV4-1 16
CASSRGTGGVYGYTF TRBJ1-2 TRBV3-1/TRBV3-2 15
CASSDMSDSAYNEKLFF TRBJ1-4 TRBV2 17
CASSQGGTDQPQHF TRBJ1-5 TRBV3-1/TRBV3-2 14
CASSPLGQGFYEQYF TRBJ2-7 TRBV7-9 15
CATSRDLRRLTSSTDTQYF TRBJ2-3 TRBV15 19
CATSETGGDLPQHF TRBJ1-5 TRBV24-1 14
CASSTGVQETQYF TRBJ2-5 TRBV11-2 13
CASSWSRDRGSFGTEAFF TRBJ1-1 TRBV7-8 18
CASSLIGAGETQYF TRBJ2-5 TRBV5-1 14
CASTLLGREIYNEQFF TRBJ2-1 TRBV18 16
CASSPVASHQGTQYF TRBJ2-5 TRBV18 15
CASSHPGRDDTGELFF TRBJ2-2 TRBV4-2 16
CASSKNPGGGSYEQYF TRBJ2-7 TRBV21-1 16
CASSFTGTGGDEQFF TRBJ2-1 TRBV11-2 15